What follows is one TCR beta chain and its context. Its antigen remains unidentified. For the second PCR, which ran for roughly 7 to 11 cycles, a sample-barcoded 5' primer and a J-beta primer mix were used. Every sample produced at least 2.5 million CDR3-containing paired-end reads. TCRdb re-derived calls from the 5' RACE reads in MiXCR, one entry per CDR3 protein. In the table there are hundreds of thousands of distinct CDR3 sequences, 29% of which are singletons. The data were obtained in a study of blood T cells in healthy people across ages. About the study: The template switching approach captured approximately one barcoded beta molecule for every two T cells. Study results and caveats: Changes seen in expanded clonotypes were possibly confounded by donor CMV status left unknown.

Healthy Russian Caucasian donors spanned ages about 6 to 100 years. The CDR3 extends over 13 amino acids. From germline, CDR1 is KGHSH and CDR2 LQKENI. V was shortened by 5 bases and J by 0 bases, with 5 bases between the two germline ends. The sequenced sample was blood. V is TRBV18 and J is TRBJ1-3; D is undetermined. The clonotype was recovered from a woman older than 75 in good health. The CDR3 DNA is TGTGCCAGCTCAGAGGACTCTGGAAACACCATATATTTT. As protein: CASSEDSGNTIYF.